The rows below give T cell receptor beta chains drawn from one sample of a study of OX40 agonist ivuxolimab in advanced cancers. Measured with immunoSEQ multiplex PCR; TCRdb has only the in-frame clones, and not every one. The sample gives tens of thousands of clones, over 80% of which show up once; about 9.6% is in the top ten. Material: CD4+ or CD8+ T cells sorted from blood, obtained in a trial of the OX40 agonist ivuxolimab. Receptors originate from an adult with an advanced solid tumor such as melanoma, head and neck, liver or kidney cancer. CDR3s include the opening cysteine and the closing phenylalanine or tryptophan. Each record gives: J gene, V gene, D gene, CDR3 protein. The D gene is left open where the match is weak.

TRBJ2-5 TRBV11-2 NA CASSVETRPRETQYF
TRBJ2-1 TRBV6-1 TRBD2 CASSESGTIYNEQFF
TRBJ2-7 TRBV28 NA CASRSHDSYEQYF
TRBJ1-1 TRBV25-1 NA CASSESGRAPNTEAFF
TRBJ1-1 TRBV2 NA CASSNRGGTVNTEAFF
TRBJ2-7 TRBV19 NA CASSIGGTDFYEQYF
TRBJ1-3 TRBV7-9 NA CASSLVTTIYF
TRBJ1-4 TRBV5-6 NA CASSLVATNEKLFF
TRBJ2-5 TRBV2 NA CASSERGQETQYF
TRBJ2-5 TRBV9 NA CASSVRGGGETQYF
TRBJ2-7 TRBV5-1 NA CASSLGGYEQYF
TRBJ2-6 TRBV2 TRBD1 CASSRTGSGANVLTF
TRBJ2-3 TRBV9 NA CASSVTWTAGDTQYF
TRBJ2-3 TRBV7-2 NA CASTPGPSTDTQYF
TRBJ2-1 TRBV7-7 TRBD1 CASSLQGTSSYNEQFF
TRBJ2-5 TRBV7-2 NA CASSLVAEETQYF
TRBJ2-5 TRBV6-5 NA CASGDPGPQYF
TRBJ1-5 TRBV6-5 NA CASSKGRASNQPQHF
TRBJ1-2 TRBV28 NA CASTTNRGYTF
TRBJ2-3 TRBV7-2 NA CASRLQEGTTDTQYF
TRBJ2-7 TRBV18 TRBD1 CASSPPGDRVLYEQYF
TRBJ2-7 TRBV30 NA CAWKGIQTYEQYF
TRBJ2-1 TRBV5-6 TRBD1 CASSRRLRQGVYNEQFF
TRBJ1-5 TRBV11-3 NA CASSLRGNQPQHF
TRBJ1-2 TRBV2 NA CASSKGFDYGYTF
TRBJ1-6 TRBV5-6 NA CASSFFGLNDSPLHF
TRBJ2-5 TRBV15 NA CATSRGHNQETQYF
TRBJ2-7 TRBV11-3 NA CASSLGGDTYEQYF
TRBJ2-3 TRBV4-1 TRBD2 CASSPIAGVGADTQYF
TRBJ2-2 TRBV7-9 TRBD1 CASGQGATGELFF
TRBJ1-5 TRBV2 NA CATTRGFGQPQHF
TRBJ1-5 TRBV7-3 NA CASSLNSNQPQHF
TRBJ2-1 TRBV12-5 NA CASGLQLSQFF
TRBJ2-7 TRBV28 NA CASSNGSQREQYF
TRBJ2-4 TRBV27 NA CASGSGAGLAKNIQYF
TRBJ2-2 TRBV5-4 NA CASSFGLGVDTGELFF
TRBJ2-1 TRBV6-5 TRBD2 CASGASGTNEQFF
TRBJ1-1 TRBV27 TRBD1 CASSWIDRGTEAFF
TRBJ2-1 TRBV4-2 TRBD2 CASSPRTSGRAGTNEQFF
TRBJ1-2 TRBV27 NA CASSPGRELNYGYTF
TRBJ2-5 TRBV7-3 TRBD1 CASSSGQGETQYF
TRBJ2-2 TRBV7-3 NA CASRLQATNTGELFF
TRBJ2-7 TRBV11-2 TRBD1 CASSLDYRGPYEQYF
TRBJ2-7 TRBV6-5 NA CASSSHGGPYEQYF
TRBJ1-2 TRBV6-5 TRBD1 CASSQGALGYTF
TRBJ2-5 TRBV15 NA CATSRGSLQETQYF
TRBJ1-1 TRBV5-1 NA CASSLVSSNTEAFF
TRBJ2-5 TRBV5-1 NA CASSPQGAPMETQYF
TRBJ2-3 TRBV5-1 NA CASSFEADTQYF
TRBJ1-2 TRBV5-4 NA CASSLDSYGYTF
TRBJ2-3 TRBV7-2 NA CASSLPDTQYF
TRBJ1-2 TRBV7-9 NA CASSLGGEDRHGYTF
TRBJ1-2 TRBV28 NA CASSFAAWTGDYGYTF
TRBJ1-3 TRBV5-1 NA CASSLAGGPSGNTIYF
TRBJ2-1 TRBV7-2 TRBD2 CASRSGTSGRGYNEQFF
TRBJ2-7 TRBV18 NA CASSVTGGTKGEQYF
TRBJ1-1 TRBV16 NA CASTQGVMNTEAFF
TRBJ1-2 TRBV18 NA CASSPDAGSGNTF
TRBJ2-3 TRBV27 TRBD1 CASSQRGQFSTDTQYF